A single sample is the source of the 20 T cell receptor beta chains below, sequenced in a study of breast tumors, draining lymph nodes, adjacent tissues listed by TCRdb under 2016. The method was multiplex PCR. Data came from an Illumina HiSeq 2000. The public reads were reanalyzed by TCRdb: fastp trimming at Q25, MiXCR alignment, in-frame beta chains only. Rows with a matching CDR3 protein are joined into one entry that keeps the most common DNA and genes. The sample data list 120,000 to 150,000 distinct CDR3 sequences, and approximately 32% of these were observed just once. The ten largest clones capture about 2.5% of the sample. The axillary draining lymph nodes of breast cancer patients were the source of the lymph node samples. The sample comprised axillary lymph node tissue. These receptors were taken from a female donor with breast cancer. Some clones in this sample may be carry-over from other donors' samples.

Worth noting for this clonotype: This may stem from a read error, because a much larger clone lies one nucleotide away. The gene calls are TRBV12-3 or TRBV12-4 and TRBJ1-2, with D perhaps TRBD1 (5 bases). The CDR3 consists of 13 residues. Trimming stripped 3 bases from V and 4 bases from J, with 9 bases between. The CDR3 region is CASSFGRAYGYTF. In DNA form, the CDR3 reads TGTGCCAGCAGTTTCGGCAGGGCCTATGGCTACACCTTC.

This clonotype was counted ten times or more. V is TRBV2 and J is TRBJ1-2; D is perhaps TRBD1 (6 bases). V was cut by 11 bases and J by 5 bases, with 12 bases left in between. The CDR3 loop spans 11 amino acids. The germline CDR1 and CDR2 sequences are SNHLY and FYNNEI. The CDR3 DNA follows: TGTGCCGGGCGGGGGGCTTATGGCTACACCTTC. Translated: CAGRGAYGYTF.

As regards this clonotype: Since a much larger clone is just one base distant, this may be a read error. The rearrangement joins TRBV28 to TRBJ2-6; D not resolved. The CDR3 is 15 residues long. Trimming removed 6 bases at V and 0 bases at J, with 9 bases between. Germline values: CDR1 MDHEN, CDR2 SYDVKM. The CDR3: CASRDGSSGANVLTF. The CDR3 DNA follows: TGTGCCAGCAGAGACGGTAGCTCTGGGGCCAACGTCCTGACTTTC.

This clonotype was observed at least ten times. The chain recombines TRBV19 with TRBJ1-2; 8 bases match TRBD1. Germline CDR1 reads LNHDA; CDR2 reads SQIVND (reference sequence). V was pared by 5 bases and J by 7 bases, with 12 bases of the junction left unmatched. This CDR3 comprises 15 residues. CDR3 DNA sequence: TGTGCCAGTAGTGATCAGGGGGCGCGACGGAGTGGCTACACCTTC. It encodes CASSDQGARRSGYTF.

Remarks on this clonotype: One end of the junction is discordant with germline, which a read error may explain. The chain is built from TRBV12-3 or TRBV12-4 and TRBJ1-2; TRBD1 matches 7 bases. The CDR3 covers 13 residues. In nucleotides, the CDR3 is TGTGCCAGCAGCCCGGGACAGCTTCTTGGCTACGCCTTC. Translated, it gives CASSPGQLLGYAF.

This clonotype was counted many times. The genes are TRBV9 and TRBJ2-5; D is perhaps TRBD2 (6 bases). Looked up from germline, CDR1 is SGDLS and CDR2 is YYNGEE. V lost 3 bases and J 4 bases, leaving 10 bases between the germline ends. The CDR3 has 13 amino acids. CDR3 sequence (DNA): TGTGCCAGCAGCGCGGGACTCTTAGAGACCCAGTACTTC. Protein: CASSAGLLETQYF.

This clonotype was observed at least ten times. The chain is built from TRBV19 and TRBJ2-3; a weak D match, TRBD2 (5 bases). The CDR3 contains 16 residues. V shed 3 bases and J shed 5 bases, with 18 bases lying between them. In germline, CDR1 is LNHDA, CDR2 SQIVND (reference sequence). The CDR3 DNA follows: TGTGCCAGTAGTATGACGAGGGTACCCGTCGTAGATACGCAGTATTTT. Protein sequence: CASSMTRVPVVDTQYF.

This clonotype was seen ten or more times. The genes are TRBV5-1 and TRBJ2-7; the match to TRBD1 covers 8 bases. The CDR3 has 13 residues. The J segment lost 9 bases and the V segment lost 3 bases, leaving 8 bases of the junction unmatched. Germline V CDR1 and CDR2: SGHRS, YFSETQ. CDR3 in DNA: TGCGCCAGCAGCTACACTCAGGGGGCCGGGCAGTACTTC. Amino acids: CASSYTQGAGQYF.

There are a few counts of this clonotype. A much larger clone is a single base away; this may be a read error. The chain has TRBV9 and TRBJ1-2; D remains ambiguous. This CDR3 contains 15 residues. The V gene's germline CDR1 is SGDLS and CDR2 YYNGEE. CDR3 sequence (DNA): TGTGCCAGCAGCGTAGACCACACCTCCTTATATGGCTCCACCTTC. Amino acids: CASSVDHTSLYGSTF.

The chain joins TRBV3-1 to TRBJ1-2; D call uncertain. CDR1 LGHDT and CDR2 YNNKEL come from the germline V gene (reference sequence). Deletions cut 0 bases from V and 10 bases from J, with 15 bases between. CDR3 length: 14 amino acids. CDR3 loop: CASSQDTAHQFYTF. The CDR3 nucleotides read TGTGCCAGCAGCCAAGATACGGCCCACCAATTCTACACCTTC.

The V call is TRBV18, the J call TRBJ2-3; 7 bases map to TRBD1. The germline gives CDR1 KGHSH, CDR2 LQKENI. Losses at the gene ends were 3 bases for V and 3 bases for J; bases not matched to a gene: 9. The CDR3 has 16 residues. CDR3 region: CASSPRPGTVTDTQYF. The CDR3 DNA is TGTGCCAGCTCACCCCGTCCCGGGACAGTTACAGATACGCAGTATTTT.

This clonotype occurred many times. J is TRBJ2-3 and V is TRBV18; D unclear. This CDR3 spans 11 amino acids. CDR1 and CDR2 from the germline V gene are KGHSH and LQKENI. Between the trimmed V and J ends, which lost 3 bases and 5 bases, there was a span of 3 bases. DNA for the CDR3: TGTGCCAGCTCACCGAAAGATACGCAGTATTTT. The encoded protein is CASSPKDTQYF.

This clonotype was seen ten or more times. The chain carries TRBV7-8 and TRBJ1-6, with no clear D. The CDR3 runs 13 residues. Trimming took 2 bases from V and 9 from J, leaving 8 bases between them. Germline assignment: CDR1 SGHVS and CDR2 FQNEAQ. Here the CDR3 DNA reads TGTGCCAGCAGCTTACAGGTCAGTTCACCCCTCCACTTT. Its translation: CASSLQVSSPLHF. Based on the CDR3 plus reference TRBV7-8 and TRBJ1-6, the full variable domain is GAGVSQSPRYKVAKRGQDVALRCDPISGHVSLFWYQQALGQGPEFLTYFQNEAQLDKSGLPSDRFFAERPEGSVSTLKIQRTQQEDSAVYLCASSLQVSSPLHFGNGTRLTVT.

This chain uses TRBV9 with TRBJ1-6, with 8 bases that match TRBD1. The germline V gene encodes CDR1 SGDLS and CDR2 YYNGEE. The V gene end was trimmed by 4 bases and the J gene end by 12 bases; junction bases not matched to a gene: 12. CDR3 length equals 15 residues. This CDR3 reads CASSLGQGGALPLHF. The CDR3 coding sequence is TGTGCCAGCAGCCTCGGACAGGGTGGAGCGTTACCCCTCCACTTT.

As for this clonotype: A much larger clone sits a single nucleotide away, making a read error possible. The chain uses TRBV5-1 and TRBJ2-2, with D perhaps being TRBD1 or TRBD2 (5 bases each). This CDR3 spans 13 amino acids. CDR1 and CDR2 from the germline V gene are SGHRS and YFSETQ. The CDR3 DNA reads as TGCGCCAGCAGCTTCGTCGAAACCGGGGACCTGTTTTTT. This sequence encodes CASSFVETGDLFF.

The chain links TRBV2 to TRBJ1-4; 9 bases fit TRBD1. Germline assignment: CDR1 SNHLY and CDR2 FYNNEI. Germline trimming cut 3 bases from V and 10 bases from J; bases unmatched to any gene: 6. The CDR3 extends over 14 amino acids. As DNA, the CDR3 is TGTGCCAGCAGTGACCGGACAGGGGATGTAAAACTGTTTTTT. It yields the protein CASSDRTGDVKLFF.

This clonotype was observed a few times. V gene TRBV2 combines with J gene TRBJ1-1; D call uncertain. The CDR3 runs 16 residues. Germline-derived CDR1 and CDR2 are SNHLY and FYNNEI. Trimming stripped 2 bases from V and 1 base from J, with 14 bases between. In DNA, the CDR3 is TGTGCCAGCAGTGAATATGTCGGCCTATCGAACACTGAAGCTTTCTTT. Amino acids: CASSEYVGLSNTEAFF.

The J gene is TRBJ2-1, the V gene TRBV6-1, with D perhaps matching TRBD1 (5 bases). V was cut by 2 bases and J by 3 bases, with 17 bases left in between. This CDR3 comprises 17 residues. Germline-derived CDR1 and CDR2 are MNHNS and SASEGT. CDR3 amino acids: CASSELRQNYGYNEQFF. CDR3 nucleotides: TGTGCCAGCAGTGAACTCCGACAGAACTATGGCTACAATGAGCAGTTCTTC.

In the case of this clonotype: In this CDR3 the conserved last residue, phenylalanine or tryptophan, is missing, so a read error is likely. The CDR3 region is CASSEAFNSPLHL. The CDR3 nucleotides read TGTGCCAGCAGTGAGGCCTTTAATTCACCCCTCCACCTT. V gene TRBV25-1 combines with J gene TRBJ1-6; D unresolved. Germline lookup yields CDR1 MGHDK and CDR2 SYGVNS. Between the trimmed V and J ends, which lost 3 bases and 6 bases, there was a span of 6 bases. The CDR3 runs to 13 residues.

This clonotype appeared a single time. The chain carries TRBV20-1 and TRBJ2-7; D is perhaps TRBD2 (6 bases). The CDR3 covers 14 residues. The germline V gene has CDR1 DFQATT and CDR2 SNEGSKA (reference sequence). The V gene lost 0 bases and the J gene lost 3 bases, with 12 bases spanning the gap. CDR3 sequence (DNA): TGCAGTGCTAGAGATATAGCGGACTACTACGAGCAGTACTTC. The encoded protein is CSARDIADYYEQYF.